Each of the 20 T cell receptor beta chains below was sequenced from the same sample in a study of T cell repertoires in cytomegalovirus infection. From the reads, TCRdb called clonotypes with MiXCR, one entry per CDR3 protein. The sample has about 740,000 distinct CDR3 sequences, 35% seen once; the top ten hold about 2.8%. Sequenced: PBMCs. Receptor source: a human donor in good health (CMV status not recorded). Some clones in this sample may be carry-over from other donors' samples.

The sample holds a few counts of this clonotype. A read error may account for a junction end that differs from germline. The genes are TRBV4-1 and TRBJ2-4; D not certain. Per germline, CDR1 MGHRA and CDR2 YSYEKL. This CDR3 has 13 amino acids. CDR3 in amino acids: CASSQETALLRVF. The CDR3 DNA is TGCGCCAGCAGCCAAGAGACGGCCTTATTGAGAGTCTTC.

V is TRBV12-3 or TRBV12-4 and J is TRBJ1-1; no definite D call. V dropped 3 bases and J dropped 2 bases, with 13 bases sitting between them. This CDR3 contains 15 residues. The DNA for the CDR3 is TGTGCCAGCAGTTTTCGGAGAGAACTAAACACTGAAGCTTTCTTT. This gives the protein CASSFRRELNTEAFF.

The sample holds a few counts of this clonotype. The rearrangement links TRBV7-8 to TRBJ1-2; unclear D gene. The CDR3 is 15 residues long. Germline CDR1 SGHVS, CDR2 FQNEAQ. The germline V and J ends were trimmed by 0 bases and 3 bases, with 11 bases remaining between them. CDR3 sequence reads: CASSLAPEGDYGYTF. The CDR3, as DNA: TGTGCCAGCAGCTTAGCGCCGGAAGGAGACTATGGCTACACCTTC.

This clonotype was picked up a small number of times. This chain connects TRBV6-1 to TRBJ2-7; D perhaps matches TRBD1 (5 bases). The germline V gene has CDR1 MNHNS and CDR2 SASEGT. V shed 2 bases and J shed 6 bases, with 11 bases lying between them. This CDR3 is built from 13 residues. CDR3 region: CASSEIRVGEQYF. The CDR3 DNA is TGTGCCAGCAGTGAAATCAGGGTAGGCGAGCAGTACTTC.

V is TRBV6-5 and J is TRBJ2-3; TRBD1 matches 9 bases. Germline V gives CDR1 MNHEY, CDR2 SVGAGI. This CDR3 contains 14 residues. The ends lost 5 bases at V and 2 bases at J; junction bases unmatched: 2. This chain's CDR3 is CASSDRGYTDTQYF. The CDR3 DNA is TGTGCCAGCAGTGACAGGGGGTACACAGATACGCAGTATTTT.

This clonotype came up a few times. The V gene is TRBV25-1, the J gene TRBJ1-2, with TRBD1 identical over 8 bases. The trim removed 0 bases at V and 8 bases at J, leaving 17 bases unmatched. The germline CDR1 and CDR2 sequences are MGHDK and SYGVNS. CDR3 length equals 18 residues. CDR3 residues: CASSEYLVFGQGRAGYTF. Written as DNA, the CDR3 is TGTGCCAGCAGTGAATATCTAGTTTTCGGACAGGGAAGGGCAGGCTACACCTTC.

V is TRBV7-6 and J is TRBJ1-1; D remains ambiguous. This CDR3 spans 15 amino acids. CDR1 and CDR2 (germline): SGHVS, FNYEAQ. The V end was cut by 2 bases, the J end by 0 bases, with 10 bases between. The CDR3 region is CASSLSLGMNTEAFF. In DNA, the CDR3 is TGTGCCAGCAGCTTATCCTTAGGGATGAACACTGAAGCTTTCTTT.

There are many counts of this clonotype. The V call is TRBV7-8, the J call TRBJ2-6, with TRBD1 matching 8 bases. The CDR3 sequence is 16 residues long. The germline V gene has CDR1 SGHVS and CDR2 FQNEAQ. J gave up 0 bases and V 3 bases, and 1 base lay outside the gene matches. The CDR3 DNA sequence: TGTGCCAGCAGCTTGGACAGGGCCTCTGGGGCCAACGTCCTGACTTTC. This codes for CASSLDRASGANVLTF.

CDR3 amino acids: CASSLASRRGGAYNEQFF. The CDR3 region has the DNA TGTGCCAGCAGCTTAGCTTCCCGGCGTGGCGGGGCATACAATGAGCAGTTCTTC. The V gene is TRBV7-2, the J gene TRBJ2-1; a possible D gene is TRBD2 (6 bases). Germline V CDR1 and CDR2: SGHTA, FQGNSA. This CDR3 region has 18 residues. Trimming took off 0 bases at V and 4 bases at J, with 19 bases between the two ends.

This clonotype appeared many times. V is TRBV7-6 and J is TRBJ2-5; TRBD2 is a possible D gene (6 bases). The V gene's germline CDR1 is SGHVS and CDR2 FNYEAQ. The CDR3 consists of 14 residues. V shed 7 bases and J shed 1 base, with 13 bases lying between them. CDR3 DNA sequence: TGTGCCAGCACCCAAGCCGGGGGCCAAGAGACCCAGTACTTC. Its protein product is CASTQAGGQETQYF. Supplemented by reference TRBV7-6 and TRBJ2-5, the full variable domain reads GAGVSQSPRYKVTKRGQDVALRCDPISGHVSLYWYRQALGQGPEFLTYFNYEAQQDKSGLPNDRFSAERPEGSISTLTIQRTEQRDSAMYRCASTQAGGQETQYFGPGTRLLVL.

This chain joins TRBV29-1 and TRBJ2-1; 7 bases agree with TRBD2. Trimming took 8 bases from V and 12 from J; bases not matched to a gene: 10. Germline CDR1 reads SQVTM; CDR2 reads ANQGSEA. The CDR3 loop spans 11 amino acids. The CDR3 reads CSSWEGEMQFF. In DNA, the CDR3 is TGCAGCTCCTGGGAGGGCGAGATGCAGTTCTTC.

The genes are TRBV10-3 and TRBJ2-6; 8 nucleotides line up with TRBD1. Germline loops: CDR1 ENHRY, CDR2 SYGVKD. CDR3 size: 15 residues. V gave up 6 bases and J gave up 3 bases; unmatched junction bases: 4. The CDR3 nucleotides read TGTGCCATCAGGGACAGGGCCCTTGGGGCCAACGTCCTGACTTTC. Its protein is CAIRDRALGANVLTF.

In the case of this clonotype: Given a much more abundant clone one base away, this may be a read error. The chain uses TRBV7-2 and TRBJ2-3; D gene uncertain. V was clipped by 7 bases and J by 4 bases, with 21 bases between them. This CDR3 comprises 16 residues. Germline V gene sequence: CDR1 SGHTA, CDR2 FQGNSA. In DNA, the CDR3 is TGTGCCAGCATCCTAAACCGGGTTCCCCTCCCAGATACGCAGTATTTT. Translating it yields CASILNRVPLPDTQYF. Combining the CDR3 with reference TRBV7-2 and TRBJ2-3 gives the whole variable domain GAGVSQSPSNKVTEKGKDVELRCDPISGHTALYWYRQSLGQGLEFLIYFQGNSAPDKSGLPSDRFSAERTGGSVSTLTIQRTQQEDSAVYLCASILNRVPLPDTQYFGPGTRLTVL.

The V and J genes are TRBV20-1 and TRBJ2-3, with 9 bases matching TRBD2. From germline, CDR1 is DFQATT and CDR2 SNEGSKA (reference sequence). V lost 3 bases to trimming and J lost 2 bases; unmatched junction nucleotides: 9. This CDR3 spans 16 amino acids. The CDR3 region is CSARATLAGHTDTQYF. CDR3 DNA: TGCAGTGCTAGGGCCACTCTAGCGGGGCACACAGATACGCAGTATTTT.

This clonotype was seen a few times. The chain has TRBV6-1 and TRBJ1-4; 8 positions agree with TRBD1. CDR3 length equals 14 residues. In germline, CDR1 is MNHNS, CDR2 SASEGT. The V segment lost 6 bases and the J segment 7 bases; nucleotides outside the gene matches: 7. The CDR3 loop reads CASRAGGYGEKLFF. DNA of the CDR3: TGTGCCAGCAGGGCAGGGGGCTATGGTGAAAAACTGTTTTTT.

The gene calls are TRBV2 and TRBJ1-2, with no clear D. Per germline, CDR1 SNHLY and CDR2 FYNNEI. Trimming shortened V by 4 bases and J by 6 bases, and 9 bases separated the two germline ends. The CDR3 runs to 12 residues. The CDR3 DNA reads TGTGCCAGCAGTGCACAGTGGGATGGCTACACCTTC. Amino acid sequence: CASSAQWDGYTF.

The gene calls are TRBV7-9 and TRBJ2-1; 8 nucleotides match TRBD2. Germline V gene sequence: CDR1 SEHNR, CDR2 FQNEAQ (reference sequence). The V gene end was trimmed by 2 bases and the J gene end by 10 bases; junction bases not matched to a gene: 7. CDR3 length: 14 amino acids. The CDR3 coding sequence is TGTGCCAGCAGCTTAAGTATGGGACTAGGCGAGCAGTTCTTC. It encodes CASSLSMGLGEQFF.

The CDR3 sequence: CAGTATWSSGNTIYF. The CDR3 DNA reads TGTGCCGGGACTGCGACCTGGAGCTCTGGAAACACCATATATTTT. The chain combines TRBV2 with TRBJ1-3, with a tentative D call TRBD1 (5 bases). Trimming removed 11 bases from V and 0 bases from J, with 17 bases in between. The CDR3 runs 15 residues. Germline V gene lookup returns CDR1 SNHLY and CDR2 FYNNEI.

The chain combines TRBV12-3 or TRBV12-4 with TRBJ1-3; D remains ambiguous. V lost 1 base and J 3 bases, leaving 7 bases between the germline ends. The CDR3 sequence is 14 residues long. CDR3 sequence reads: CASSLGPVGNTIYF. The CDR3 bases are TGTGCCAGCAGTTTAGGGCCAGTTGGAAACACCATATATTTT.

This clonotype was seen only a few times. This chain joins TRBV6-6 and TRBJ1-1, with unresolved D. This CDR3 is 14 amino acids long. The germline CDR1 and CDR2 sequences are MNHNY and SVGAGI (reference sequence). V lost 6 bases to trimming and J lost 3 bases, with 14 bases between them. The CDR3 bases are TGTGCCAGCAGGATAAAGGCAAGCGACACTGAAGCTTTCTTT. As protein: CASRIKASDTEAFF.